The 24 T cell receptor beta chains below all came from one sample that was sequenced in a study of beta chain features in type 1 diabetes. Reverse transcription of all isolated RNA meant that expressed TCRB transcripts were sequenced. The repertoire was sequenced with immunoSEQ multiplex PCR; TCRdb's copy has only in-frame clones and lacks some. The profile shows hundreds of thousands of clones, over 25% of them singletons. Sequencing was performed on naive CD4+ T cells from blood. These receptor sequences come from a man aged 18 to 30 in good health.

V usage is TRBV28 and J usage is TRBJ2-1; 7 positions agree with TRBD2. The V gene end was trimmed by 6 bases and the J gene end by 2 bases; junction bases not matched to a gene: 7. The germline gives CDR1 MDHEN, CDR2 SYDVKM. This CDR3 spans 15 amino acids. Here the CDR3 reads CASSWTRGTYNEQFF. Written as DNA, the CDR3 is TGTGCCAGCAGCTGGACTAGAGGCACCTACAATGAGCAGTTCTTC.

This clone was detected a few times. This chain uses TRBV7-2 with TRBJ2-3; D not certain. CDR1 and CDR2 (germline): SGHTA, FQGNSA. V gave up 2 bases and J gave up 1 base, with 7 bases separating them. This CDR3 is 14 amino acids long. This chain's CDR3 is CASSLNPGTDTQYF. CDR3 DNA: TGTGCCAGCAGCTTAAATCCCGGCACAGATACGCAGTATTTT. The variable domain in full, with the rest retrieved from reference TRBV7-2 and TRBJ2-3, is GAGVSQSPSNKVTEKGKDVELRCDPISGHTALYWYRQSLGQGLEFLIYFQGNSAPDKSGLPSDRFSAERTGGSVSTLTIQRTQQEDSAVYLCASSLNPGTDTQYFGPGTRLTVL.

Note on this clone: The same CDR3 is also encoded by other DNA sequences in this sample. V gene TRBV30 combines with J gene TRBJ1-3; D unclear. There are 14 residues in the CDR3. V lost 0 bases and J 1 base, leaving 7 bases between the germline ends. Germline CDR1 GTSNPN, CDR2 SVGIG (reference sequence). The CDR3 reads CAWSVSFSGNTIYF. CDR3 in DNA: TGTGCCTGGAGTGTAAGCTTTTCTGGAAACACCATATATTTT.

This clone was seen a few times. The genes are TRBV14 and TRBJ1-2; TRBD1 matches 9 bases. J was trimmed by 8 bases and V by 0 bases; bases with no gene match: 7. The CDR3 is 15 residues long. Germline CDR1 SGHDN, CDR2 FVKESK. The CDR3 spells CASSQDLYRGQGYTF. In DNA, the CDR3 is TGTGCCAGCAGCCAAGATCTTTACAGGGGGCAAGGCTACACCTTC.

CDR3 in amino acids: CASSARDTDSYEQYF. The CDR3 DNA reads TGTGCCAGCTCAGCCCGGGACACCGACTCCTACGAGCAGTACTTC. The chain carries TRBV18 and TRBJ2-7; D possibly corresponds to TRBD1 (6 bases). CDR3 length equals 15 residues. Germline CDR1 reads KGHSH; CDR2 reads LQKENI. Trimming cost V 5 bases and J 0 bases, with 14 bases left between them.

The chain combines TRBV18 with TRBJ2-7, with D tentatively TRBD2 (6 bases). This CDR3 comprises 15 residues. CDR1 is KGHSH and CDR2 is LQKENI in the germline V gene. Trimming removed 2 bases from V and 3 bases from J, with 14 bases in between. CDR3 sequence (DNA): TGTGCCAGCTCACCAGAGGGCCAGGACTACTACGAGCAGTACTTC. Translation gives CASSPEGQDYYEQYF.

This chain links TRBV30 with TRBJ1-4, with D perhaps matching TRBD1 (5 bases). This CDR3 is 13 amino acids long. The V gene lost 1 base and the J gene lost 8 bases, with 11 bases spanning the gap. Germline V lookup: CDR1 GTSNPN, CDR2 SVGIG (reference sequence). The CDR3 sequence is CAWSEGIKEKLFF. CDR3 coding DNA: TGTGCCTGGAGTGAGGGGATTAAAGAAAAACTGTTTTTT.

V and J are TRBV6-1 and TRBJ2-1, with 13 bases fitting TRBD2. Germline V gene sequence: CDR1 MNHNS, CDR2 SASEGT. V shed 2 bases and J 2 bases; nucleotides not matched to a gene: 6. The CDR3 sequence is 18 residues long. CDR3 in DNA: TGTGCCAGCAGTGAACGCAGGACTAGCGGGAGAACCTACAATGAGCAGTTCTTC. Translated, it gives CASSERRTSGRTYNEQFF.

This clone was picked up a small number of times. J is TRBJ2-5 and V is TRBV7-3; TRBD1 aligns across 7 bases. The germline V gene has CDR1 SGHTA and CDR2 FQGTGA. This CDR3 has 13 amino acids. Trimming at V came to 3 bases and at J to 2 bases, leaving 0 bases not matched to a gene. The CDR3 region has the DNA TGTGCCAGCAGCTTGGGACAGCAAGAGACCCAGTACTTC. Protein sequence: CASSLGQQETQYF.

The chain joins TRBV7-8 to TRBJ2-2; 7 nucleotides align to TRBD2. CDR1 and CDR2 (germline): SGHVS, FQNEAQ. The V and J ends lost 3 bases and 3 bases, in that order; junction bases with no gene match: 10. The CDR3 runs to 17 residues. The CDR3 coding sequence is TGTGCCAGCAGCTTGGGCGGGAGTACGTGGGACACCGGGGAGCTGTTTTTT. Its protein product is CASSLGGSTWDTGELFF.

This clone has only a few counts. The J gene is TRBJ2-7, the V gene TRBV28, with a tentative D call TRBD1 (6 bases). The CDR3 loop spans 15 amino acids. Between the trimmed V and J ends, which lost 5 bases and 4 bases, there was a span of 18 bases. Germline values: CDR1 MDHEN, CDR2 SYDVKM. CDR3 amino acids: CASSPTSRTAYEQYF. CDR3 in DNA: TGTGCCAGCAGTCCGACCTCGCGGACAGCTTACGAGCAGTACTTC.

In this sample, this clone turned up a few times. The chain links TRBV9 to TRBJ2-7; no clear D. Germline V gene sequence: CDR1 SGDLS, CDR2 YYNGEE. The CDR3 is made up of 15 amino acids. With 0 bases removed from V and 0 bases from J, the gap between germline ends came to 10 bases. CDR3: CASSVDNSPSYEQYF. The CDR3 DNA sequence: TGTGCCAGCAGCGTAGACAACAGCCCCTCCTACGAGCAGTACTTC.

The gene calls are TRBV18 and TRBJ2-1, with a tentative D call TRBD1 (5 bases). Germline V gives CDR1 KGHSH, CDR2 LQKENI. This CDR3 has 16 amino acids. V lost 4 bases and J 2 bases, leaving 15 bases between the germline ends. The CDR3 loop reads CASSQEPGNTYNEQFF. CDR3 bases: TGTGCCAGCTCACAAGAACCAGGGAATACCTACAATGAGCAGTTCTTC.

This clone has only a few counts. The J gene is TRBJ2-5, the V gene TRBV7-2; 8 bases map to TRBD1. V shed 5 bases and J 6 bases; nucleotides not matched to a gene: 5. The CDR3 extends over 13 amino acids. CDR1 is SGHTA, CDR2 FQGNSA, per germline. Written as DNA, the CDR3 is TGTGCCAGCAGCCAGACAGGGGTGCAGACCCAGTACTTC. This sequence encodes CASSQTGVQTQYF.

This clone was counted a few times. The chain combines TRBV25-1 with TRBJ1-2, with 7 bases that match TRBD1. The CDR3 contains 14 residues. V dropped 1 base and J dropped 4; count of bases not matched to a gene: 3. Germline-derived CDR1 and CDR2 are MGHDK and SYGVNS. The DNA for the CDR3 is TGTGCCAGCAGTGAATTCGGGGACAGCTATGGCTACACCTTC. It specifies CASSEFGDSYGYTF.

The CDR3 loop reads CASSQEAGSNEQFF. In DNA form, the CDR3 reads TGCGCCAGCAGCCAAGAGGCCGGGAGCAATGAGCAGTTCTTC. The chain carries TRBV4-3 and TRBJ2-1; weak D call: TRBD2 (6 bases). The germline V gene has CDR1 LGHNA and CDR2 YSLEER. This CDR3 has 14 residues. V was shortened by 0 bases and J by 6 bases, with 9 bases between the two germline ends.

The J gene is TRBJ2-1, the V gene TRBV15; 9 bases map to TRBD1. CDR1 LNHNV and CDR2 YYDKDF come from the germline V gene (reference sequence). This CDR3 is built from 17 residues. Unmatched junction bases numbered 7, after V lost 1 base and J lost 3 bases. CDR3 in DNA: TGTGCCACCAGCAGAGGTTTACGGGACAGGGACTACAATGAGCAGTTCTTC. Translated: CATSRGLRDRDYNEQFF.

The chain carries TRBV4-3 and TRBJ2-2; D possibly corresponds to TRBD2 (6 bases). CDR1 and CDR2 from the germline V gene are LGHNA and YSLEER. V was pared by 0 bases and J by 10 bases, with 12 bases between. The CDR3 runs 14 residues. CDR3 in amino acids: CASSQDWRAVELFF. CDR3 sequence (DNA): TGCGCCAGCAGCCAAGATTGGAGGGCGGTGGAGCTGTTTTTT.

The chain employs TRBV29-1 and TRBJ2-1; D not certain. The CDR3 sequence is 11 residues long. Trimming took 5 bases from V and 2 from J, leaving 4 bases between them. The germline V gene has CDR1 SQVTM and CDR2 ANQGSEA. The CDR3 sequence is CSVSTYNEQFF. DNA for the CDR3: TGCAGCGTTTCTACCTACAATGAGCAGTTCTTC.

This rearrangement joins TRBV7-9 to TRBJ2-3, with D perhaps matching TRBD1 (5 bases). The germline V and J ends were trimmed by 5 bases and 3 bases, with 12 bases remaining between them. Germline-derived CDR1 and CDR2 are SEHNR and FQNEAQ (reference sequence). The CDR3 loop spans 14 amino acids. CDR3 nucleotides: TGTGCCAGCAGCATTAGCCAGGGAACAGATACGCAGTATTTT. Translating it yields CASSISQGTDTQYF.

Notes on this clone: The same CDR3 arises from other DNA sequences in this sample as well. The CDR3: CASSQDRGRDTQYF. CDR3 nucleotide sequence: TGTGCCAGCAGCCAAGATCGTGGTCGGGATACGCAGTATTTT. This sequence joins TRBV4-2 and TRBJ2-3, with unresolved D. The V end lost 0 bases, the J end lost 6 bases, and 10 bases lay between the germline ends. The CDR3 has 14 amino acids. The germline gives CDR1 LGHNA, CDR2 YNFKEQ.

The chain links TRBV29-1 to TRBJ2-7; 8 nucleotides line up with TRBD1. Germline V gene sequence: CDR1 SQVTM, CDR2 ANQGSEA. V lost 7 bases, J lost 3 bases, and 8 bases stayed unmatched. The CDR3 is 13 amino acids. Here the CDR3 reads CSASPGTGYEQYF. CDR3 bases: TGCAGCGCCTCACCCGGGACAGGCTACGAGCAGTACTTC.

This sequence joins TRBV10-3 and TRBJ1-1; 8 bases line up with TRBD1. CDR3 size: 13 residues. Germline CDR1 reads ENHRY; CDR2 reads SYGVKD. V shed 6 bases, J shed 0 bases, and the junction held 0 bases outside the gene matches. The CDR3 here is CAIRGQVNTEAFF. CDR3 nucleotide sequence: TGTGCCATCAGGGGACAGGTGAACACTGAAGCTTTCTTT.

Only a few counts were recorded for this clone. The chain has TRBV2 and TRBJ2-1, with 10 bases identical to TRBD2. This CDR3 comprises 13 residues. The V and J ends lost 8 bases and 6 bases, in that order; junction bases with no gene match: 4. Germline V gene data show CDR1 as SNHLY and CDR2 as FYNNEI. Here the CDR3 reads CASQREGINEQFF. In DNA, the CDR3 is TGTGCCAGCCAGCGGGAGGGAATCAATGAGCAGTTCTTC.